This TCR beta chain is from a study of blood T cells in healthy people across ages. Broader study findings: Those diversity estimates obtained from one million T cells were thought to be underestimates. TCR beta diversity per million T cells fell roughly linearly with age.

Alongside a J-beta primer mix, a sample-barcoded 5' primer served in a second PCR lasting 7 to 11 cycles. TCRdb analysed the 5' RACE reads with MiXCR anew, one entry per CDR3 protein. The sample consists of roughly 1 million distinct CDR3 sequences, 25% of them appearing once. V dropped 9 bases and J dropped 6 bases, with 14 bases sitting between them. Looked up from germline, CDR1 is SEHNR and CDR2 is FQNEAQ (reference sequence). CDR3 length: 12 amino acids. A remark on this clonotype: Its target is not known.

These same data were also listed under a study on T cells of mothers and their children. Per that study: M1S, a second-PCR primer, added sample barcodes and 2-4 random nucleotides.

Material: blood. The source is a girl aged 2 to 10 in good health. V is TRBV7-9 and J is TRBJ2-5; no reliable D call. The CDR3 coding sequence is TGTGCCAGAAGCCACGAAAAGAAGACCCAGTACTTC. Its protein is CARSHEKKTQYF.